Following are 21 T cell receptor beta chains from one sample sequenced in a study of OX40 agonist ivuxolimab in advanced cancers. The library was made by the immunoSEQ multiplex PCR assay. This immuneACCESS table, as held by TCRdb, lists in-frame sequences with V and J called but not all clones. Of the missing ones, under half trace to an unresolved V gene in checked studies; the others have no known cause. This sample has about 58,000 clones in its table, and under 90% of those were observed once. Clones ranked in the top ten supply over 1.1% of the sample. Sequences were derived from CD4+ or CD8+ T cells sorted from blood, sampled in a trial of the OX40 agonist ivuxolimab. The receptor set was obtained from an adult with an advanced solid tumor such as melanoma, head and neck, liver or kidney cancer.

The chain uses TRBV6-1 and TRBJ1-1; D is perhaps TRBD1 (6 bases). Trimming shortened V by 7 bases and J by 8 bases, and 11 bases separated the two germline ends. The CDR3 is 11 amino acids. Germline CDR1 reads MNHNS; CDR2 reads SASEGT. DNA of the CDR3: TGTGCCAGCAAAAGGGGGGGCGAAGCTTTCTTT. This encodes CASKRGGEAFF.

This chain uses TRBV10-3 with TRBJ2-5, with 8 positions matching TRBD2. The ends lost 4 bases at V and 3 bases at J; junction bases unmatched: 10. The length of the CDR3 is 16 residues. Germline CDR1 is ENHRY and CDR2 is SYGVKD. The CDR3 region is CAISAGGTFSKETQYF. DNA of the CDR3: TGTGCCATCAGTGCGGGGGGGACATTTTCGAAAGAGACCCAGTACTTC.

The V and J genes are TRBV7-2 and TRBJ1-3, with D hard to call. CDR3 length equals 15 residues. Germline-derived CDR1 and CDR2 are SGHTA and FQGNSA. V lost 1 base, J lost 2 bases, and 9 bases lay in between. CDR3 sequence reads: CASSLGGMAGNTIYF. CDR3 coding DNA: TGTGCCAGCAGCTTAGGCGGTATGGCTGGAAACACCATATATTTT.

The chain is built from TRBV18 and TRBJ1-2; D unclear. The germline V gene encodes CDR1 KGHSH and CDR2 LQKENI. CDR3 length equals 15 residues. Trimming left V 3 bases short and J 2 bases short, with 13 bases between. CDR3 nucleotide sequence: TGTGCCAGCTCACCCACGGGATTAGCAAACTATGGCTACACCTTC. This codes for CASSPTGLANYGYTF.

This chain connects TRBV27 to TRBJ2-5; 7 bases agree with TRBD1. The CDR3 has 14 residues. The V gene's germline CDR1 is MNHEY and CDR2 SMNVEV (reference sequence). The junction had 4 bases not matched to a gene; V was cut back by 5 bases and J by 1 base. The CDR3 DNA sequence: TGTGCCAGCAGTCCCCGACAGGGCCAAGAGACCCAGTACTTC. Protein product: CASSPRQGQETQYF.

The rearrangement links TRBV6-1 to TRBJ1-5; D ambiguous. Germline values: CDR1 MNHNS, CDR2 SASEGT. The CDR3 spans 14 residues. V was cut by 6 bases and J by 5 bases, with 14 bases left in between. CDR3 coding DNA: TGTGCCAGCAGAGGGTCCATCGAGTATCAGCCCCAGCATTTT. This codes for CASRGSIEYQPQHF.

The chain carries TRBV4-1 and TRBJ2-2; D call uncertain. V lost 0 bases, J lost 0 bases, and 14 bases lay in between. From germline, CDR1 is MGHRA and CDR2 YSYEKL. The CDR3 consists of 18 residues. The CDR3 DNA reads TGCGCCAGCAGCCAAGATACTAAGCGCCCCGCGAACACCGGGGAGCTGTTTTTT. This encodes CASSQDTKRPANTGELFF.

The chain combines TRBV7-2 with TRBJ2-4; maybe TRBD2 (6 bases). V was shortened by 5 bases and J by 2 bases, with 13 bases between the two germline ends. Per germline, CDR1 SGHTA and CDR2 FQGNSA. This CDR3 region has 15 residues. The CDR3 bases are TGTGCCAGCAGCAGTCCGGGCGGGACCAAAAACATTCAGTACTTC. Amino acids: CASSSPGGTKNIQYF.

In this sample, this clone turned up a few times. V is TRBV6-5 and J is TRBJ1-2; no clear D gene. The V gene's germline CDR1 is MNHEY and CDR2 SVGAGI. The CDR3 contains 13 residues. Trimming removed 6 bases at V and 4 bases at J, with 12 bases between. The CDR3 protein is CASSDVNFYGYTF. CDR3 coding DNA: TGTGCCAGCAGCGACGTCAATTTCTATGGCTACACCTTC.

V usage is TRBV7-8 and J usage is TRBJ1-1; 9 positions agree with TRBD1. Losses at the gene ends were 5 bases for V and 2 bases for J; bases not matched to a gene: 6. There are 15 residues in the CDR3. The germline CDR1 and CDR2 sequences are SGHVS and FQNEAQ. CDR3 loop: CASSLNRGLNTEAFF. The CDR3 DNA follows: TGTGCCAGCAGCCTAAACAGGGGGCTTAACACTGAAGCTTTCTTT.

In its sample, this clone was seen once. One junction end does not reproduce the germline sequence, and a read error may be involved. The chain couples TRBV10-3 to TRBJ2-6; 9 nucleotides line up with TRBD1. The length of the CDR3 is 16 residues. The germline V gene encodes CDR1 ENHRY and CDR2 SYGVKD. The CDR3 sequence is CATGGTGTSGTNVLTF. The CDR3 nucleotides are TGTGCCACCGGGGGGACAGGGACCTCTGGGACCAACGTCCTGACTTTC.

V usage is TRBV5-1 and J usage is TRBJ1-2; no reliable D call. The CDR3 spans 15 residues. Germline V gene data show CDR1 as SGHRS and CDR2 as YFSETQ. With 0 bases removed from V and 3 bases from J, the gap between germline ends came to 12 bases. In DNA, the CDR3 is TGCGCCAGCAGCTTGGATGGCGGTATAGACTATGGCTACACCTTC. Translated, it gives CASSLDGGIDYGYTF.

The V gene is TRBV7-3, the J gene TRBJ2-1, with 11 bases aligning to TRBD2. With 5 bases clipped from V and 5 bases from J, the junction kept 5 bases outside the gene matches. CDR1 is SGHTA, CDR2 FQGTGA, per germline. CDR3 length: 15 residues. CDR3 sequence reads: CASSPTSGKDNEQFF. In DNA, the CDR3 is TGTGCCAGCAGCCCGACTAGCGGGAAGGACAATGAGCAGTTCTTC.

This chain joins TRBV7-9 and TRBJ1-1; possibly TRBD1 for D (5 bases). Trimming removed 6 bases from V and 1 base from J, with 12 bases in between. CDR1 is SEHNR and CDR2 is FQNEAQ in the germline V gene (reference sequence). The CDR3 length is 14 residues. As DNA, the CDR3 is TGTGCCAGCAGTAGCATTGGGGGGAACACTGAAGCTTTCTTT. Residues: CASSSIGGNTEAFF.

The chain is built from TRBV7-2 and TRBJ2-7, with 9 bases fitting TRBD2. The V gene's germline CDR1 is SGHTA and CDR2 FQGNSA. The CDR3 totals 16 residues. V trimming: 5 bases; J trimming: 0 bases; junction bases outside the gene matches: 8. The chain's CDR3 is CASSVSGGPSSYEQYF. The DNA of the CDR3 is TGTGCCAGCAGCGTTAGCGGGGGCCCGTCCTCCTACGAGCAGTACTTC.

This clone was counted between two and nine times. This chain uses TRBV7-6 with TRBJ1-3; 7 bases align to TRBD1. The CDR3 is 16 amino acids. From germline, CDR1 is SGHVS and CDR2 FNYEAQ. V was clipped by 4 bases and J by 0 bases; unmatched bases: 6. The CDR3 DNA follows: TGTGCCAGCAGCTACGTCAGGGGGGGCTCTGGAAACACCATATATTTT. Its protein product is CASSYVRGGSGNTIYF.

The chain couples TRBV7-2 to TRBJ2-7, with D perhaps assigned TRBD1 or TRBD2 (5 bases each). This CDR3 spans 15 amino acids. Trimming cost V 5 bases and J 3 bases, with 17 bases left between them. Germline V gene lookup returns CDR1 SGHTA and CDR2 FQGNSA. As DNA, the CDR3 is TGTGCCAGCAGCCGGGACCGAGCGGCCAACTACGAGCAGTACTTC. Protein sequence: CASSRDRAANYEQYF.

The rearrangement links TRBV5-6 to TRBJ2-7, with TRBD1 as a possible D gene (5 bases). Trimming took off 4 bases at V and 2 bases at J, with 16 bases between the two ends. Germline values: CDR1 SGHDT, CDR2 YYEEEE. There are 15 residues in the CDR3. This CDR3 reads CASSPAGKWAYEQYF. The CDR3 nucleotides are TGTGCCAGCAGCCCAGCAGGGAAGTGGGCCTACGAGCAGTACTTC. The full variable domain, completed using reference TRBV5-6 and TRBJ2-7, is DAGVTQSPTHLIKTRGQQVTLRCSPKSGHDTVSWYQQALGQGPQFIFQYYEEEERQRGNFPDRFSGHQFPNYSSELNVNALLLGDSALYLCASSPAGKWAYEQYFGPGTRLTVT.

J is TRBJ1-1 and V is TRBV19; tentatively, D is TRBD1 (6 bases). V was trimmed by 6 bases and J by 1 base, leaving 12 bases between them. The germline V gene has CDR1 LNHDA and CDR2 SQIVND (reference sequence). CDR3 length: 14 residues. CDR3 nucleotide sequence: TGTGCCAGTAGGATACAGGGAGCGAACACTGAAGCTTTCTTT. This encodes CASRIQGANTEAFF. Combining the CDR3 with reference TRBV19 and TRBJ1-1 gives the whole variable domain DGGITQSPKYLFRKEGQNVTLSCEQNLNHDAMYWYRQDPGQGLRLIYYSQIVNDFQKGDIAEGYSVSREKKESFPLTVTSAQKNPTAFYLCASRIQGANTEAFFGQGTRLTVV.

This sequence joins TRBV7-2 and TRBJ2-3; 8 positions match TRBD2. The CDR3 has 15 amino acids. The V gene end was trimmed by 5 bases and the J gene end by 6 bases; junction bases not matched to a gene: 10. The germline V gene has CDR1 SGHTA and CDR2 FQGNSA. The CDR3 reads CASSISGTRTDTQYF. CDR3 nucleotides: TGTGCCAGCAGCATCTCCGGGACTAGGACCGATACGCAGTATTTT.

The rearrangement joins TRBV7-8 to TRBJ1-2, with no clear D. The CDR3 contains 14 residues. Germline V gene data show CDR1 as SGHVS and CDR2 as FQNEAQ. Trimming removed 0 bases from V and 0 bases from J, with 5 bases in between. CDR3 DNA sequence: TGTGCCAGCAGCTTAGCAGGCCCTAACTATGGCTACACCTTC. Translation: CASSLAGPNYGYTF.